This TCR beta chain was obtained from a study of a mutant IDH1 vaccine in newly diagnosed glioma. Across the study: The study gave patients eight vaccinations in weeks 1, 3, 5, 7, 11, 15, 19, 23.

There are 17 residues in the CDR3. In germline, CDR1 is MDHEN, CDR2 SYDVKM. V was cut by 0 bases and J by 6 bases, with 18 bases left in between. Time point in this sample: week 23, last vaccination. Topical imiquimod accompanied each vaccine dose, which consisted of 300 ug of mutant IDH1 20-mer peptide. Turning to this clone: Its antigen is unknown.

Using immunoSEQ multiplex PCR, the repertoire was profiled, and TCRdb retains in-frame clones only, with some absent. The repertoire consists of about 82,000 clones, with 85% occurring once and the leading ten covering about 2.2%. This specimen was PBMCs, taken from a glioma patient whose treatment included an IDH1 peptide vaccine. This sequence joins TRBV28 and TRBJ1-5; the D is unclear. The clonotype comes from a man aged 30-40 years with glioma. Some clones in this sample may be carry-over from other donors' samples. CDR3 residues: CASSLWAPGKRRQPQHF. The CDR3 coding sequence is TGTGCCAGCAGTTTATGGGCACCGGGTAAGAGGCGTCAGCCCCAGCATTTT. Full variable domain (outside the CDR3, taken from reference TRBV28 and TRBJ1-5): DVKVTQSSRYLVKRTGEKVFLECVQDMDHENMFWYRQDPGLGLRLIYFSYDVKMKEKGDIPEGYSVSREKKERFSLILESASTNQTSMYLCASSLWAPGKRRQPQHFGDGTRLSIL.